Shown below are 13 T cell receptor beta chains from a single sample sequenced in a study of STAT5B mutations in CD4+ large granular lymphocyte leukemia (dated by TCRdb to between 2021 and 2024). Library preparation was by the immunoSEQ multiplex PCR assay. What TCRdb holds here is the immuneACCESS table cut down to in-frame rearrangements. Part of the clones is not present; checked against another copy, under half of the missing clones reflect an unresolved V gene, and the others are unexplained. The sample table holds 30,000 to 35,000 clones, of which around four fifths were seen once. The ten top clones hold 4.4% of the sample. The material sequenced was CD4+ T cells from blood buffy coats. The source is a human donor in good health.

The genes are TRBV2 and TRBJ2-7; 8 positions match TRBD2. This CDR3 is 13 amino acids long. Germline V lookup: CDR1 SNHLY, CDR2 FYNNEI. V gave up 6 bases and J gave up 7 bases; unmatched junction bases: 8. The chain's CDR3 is CASRTGLVGEQYF. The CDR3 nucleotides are TGTGCCAGCAGAACGGGACTAGTGGGGGAGCAGTACTTC.

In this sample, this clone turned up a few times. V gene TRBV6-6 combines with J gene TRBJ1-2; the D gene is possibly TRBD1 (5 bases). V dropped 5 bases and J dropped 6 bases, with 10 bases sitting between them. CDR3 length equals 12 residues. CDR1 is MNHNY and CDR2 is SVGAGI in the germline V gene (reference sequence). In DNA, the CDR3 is TGTGCCAGCAGTCCGGACACCGATGGCTACACCTTC. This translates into CASSPDTDGYTF.

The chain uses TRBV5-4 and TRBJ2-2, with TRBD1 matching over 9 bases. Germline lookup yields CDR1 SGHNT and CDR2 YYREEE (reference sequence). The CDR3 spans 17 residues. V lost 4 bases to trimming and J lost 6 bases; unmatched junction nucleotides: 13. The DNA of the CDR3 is TGTGCCAGCAGCCCCGGGTCGATCGGGACAGGGTCCGGGGAGCTGTTTTTT. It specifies CASSPGSIGTGSGELFF.

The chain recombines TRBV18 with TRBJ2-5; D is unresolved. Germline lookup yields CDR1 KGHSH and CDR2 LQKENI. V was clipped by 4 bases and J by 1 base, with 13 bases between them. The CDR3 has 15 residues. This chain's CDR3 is CASSLRPQTQETQYF. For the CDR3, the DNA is TGTGCCAGCTCACTAAGACCCCAGACCCAAGAGACCCAGTACTTC. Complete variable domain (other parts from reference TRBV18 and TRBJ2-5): NAGVMQNPRHLVRRRGQEARLRCSPMKGHSHVYWYRQLPEEGLKFMVYLQKENIIDESGMPKERFSAEFPKEGPSILRIQQVVRGDSAAYFCASSLRPQTQETQYFGPGTRLLVL.

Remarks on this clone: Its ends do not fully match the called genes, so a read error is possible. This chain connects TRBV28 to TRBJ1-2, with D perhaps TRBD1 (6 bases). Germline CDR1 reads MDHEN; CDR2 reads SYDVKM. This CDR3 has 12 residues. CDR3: CASRILGTYEYF. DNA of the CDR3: TGTGCCAGCAGAATCCTCGGGACATATGAATACTTC.

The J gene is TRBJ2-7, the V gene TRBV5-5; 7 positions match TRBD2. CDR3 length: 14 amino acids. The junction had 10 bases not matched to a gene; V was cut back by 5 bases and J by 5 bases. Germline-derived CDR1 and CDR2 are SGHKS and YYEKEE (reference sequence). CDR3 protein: CASSLFWGGDEQYF. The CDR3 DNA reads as TGTGCCAGCAGTCTGTTTTGGGGAGGGGACGAGCAGTACTTC.

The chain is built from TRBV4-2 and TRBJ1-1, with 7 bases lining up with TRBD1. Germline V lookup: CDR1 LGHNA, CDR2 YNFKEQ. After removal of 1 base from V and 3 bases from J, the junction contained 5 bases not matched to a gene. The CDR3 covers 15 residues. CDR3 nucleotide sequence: TGTGCCAGCAGCCAAGGGGCGGACAGGTACACTGAAGCTTTCTTT. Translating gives CASSQGADRYTEAFF.

CDR3 in DNA: TGTGCCAGCAGCCCGAGAAAGGGCTTCGAAGCTTTCTTT. Its translation is CASSPRKGFEAFF. J is TRBJ1-1 and V is TRBV21-1. TRBV21-1 constitutes a pseudogene. The CDR3 is 13 amino acids.

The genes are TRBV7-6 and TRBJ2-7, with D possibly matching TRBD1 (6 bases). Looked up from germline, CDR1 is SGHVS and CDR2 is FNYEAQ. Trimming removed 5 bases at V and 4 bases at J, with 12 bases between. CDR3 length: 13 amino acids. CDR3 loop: CASSQGQTYEQYF. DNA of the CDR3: TGTGCCAGCAGCCAGGGACAAACTTACGAGCAGTACTTC.

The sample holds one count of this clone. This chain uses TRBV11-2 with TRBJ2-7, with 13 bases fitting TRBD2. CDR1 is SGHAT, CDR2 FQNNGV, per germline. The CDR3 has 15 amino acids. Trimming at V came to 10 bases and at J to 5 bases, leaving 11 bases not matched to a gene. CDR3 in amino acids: CATFGLAGDGHEQYF. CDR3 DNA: TGTGCCACCTTTGGACTAGCGGGAGACGGTCACGAGCAGTACTTC.

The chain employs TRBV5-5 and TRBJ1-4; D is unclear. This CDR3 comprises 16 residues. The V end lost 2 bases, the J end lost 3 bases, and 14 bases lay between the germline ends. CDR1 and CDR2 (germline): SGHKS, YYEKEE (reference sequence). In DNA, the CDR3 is TGTGCCAGCAGCTTCTCTAGGGCACTTCCTAATGAAAAACTGTTTTTT. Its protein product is CASSFSRALPNEKLFF.

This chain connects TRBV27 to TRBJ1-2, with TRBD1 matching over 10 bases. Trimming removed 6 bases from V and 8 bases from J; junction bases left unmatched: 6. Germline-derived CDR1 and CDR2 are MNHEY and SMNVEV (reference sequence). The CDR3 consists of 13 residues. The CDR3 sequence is CASRGTGVRGYTF. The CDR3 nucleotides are TGTGCCAGCAGGGGGACAGGGGTACGCGGCTACACCTTC.

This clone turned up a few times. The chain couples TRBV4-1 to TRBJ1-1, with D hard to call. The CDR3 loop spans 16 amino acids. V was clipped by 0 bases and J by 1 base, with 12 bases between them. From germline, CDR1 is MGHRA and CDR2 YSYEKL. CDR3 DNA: TGCGCCAGCAGCCAAGATGCAGGCGAAACGAACACTGAAGCTTTCTTT. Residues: CASSQDAGETNTEAFF.